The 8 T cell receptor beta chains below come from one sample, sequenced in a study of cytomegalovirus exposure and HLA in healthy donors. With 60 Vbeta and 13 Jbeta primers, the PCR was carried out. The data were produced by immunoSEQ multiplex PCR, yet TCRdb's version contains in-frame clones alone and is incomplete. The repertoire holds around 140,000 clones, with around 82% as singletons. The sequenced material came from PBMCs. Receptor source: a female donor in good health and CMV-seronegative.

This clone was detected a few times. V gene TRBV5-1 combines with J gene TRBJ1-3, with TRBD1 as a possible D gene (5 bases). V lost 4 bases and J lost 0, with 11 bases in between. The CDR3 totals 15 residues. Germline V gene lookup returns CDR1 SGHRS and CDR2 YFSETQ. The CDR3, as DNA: TGCGCCAGCAGCCTACCCAGGGACTCTGGAAACACCATATATTTT. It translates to CASSLPRDSGNTIYF.

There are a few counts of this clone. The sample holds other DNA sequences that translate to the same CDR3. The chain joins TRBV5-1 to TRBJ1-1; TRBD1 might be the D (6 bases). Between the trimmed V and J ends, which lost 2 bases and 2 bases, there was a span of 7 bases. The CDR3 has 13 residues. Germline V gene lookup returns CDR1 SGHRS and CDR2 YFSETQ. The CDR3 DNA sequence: TGCGCCAGCAGCTTAGGGGGAAACACTGAAGCTTTCTTT. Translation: CASSLGGNTEAFF. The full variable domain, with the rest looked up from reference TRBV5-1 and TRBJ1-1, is KAGVTQTPRYLIKTRGQQVTLSCSPISGHRSVSWYQQTPGQGLQFLFEYFSETQRNKGNFPGRFSGRQFSNSRSEMNVSTLELGDSALYLCASSLGGNTEAFFGQGTRLTVV.

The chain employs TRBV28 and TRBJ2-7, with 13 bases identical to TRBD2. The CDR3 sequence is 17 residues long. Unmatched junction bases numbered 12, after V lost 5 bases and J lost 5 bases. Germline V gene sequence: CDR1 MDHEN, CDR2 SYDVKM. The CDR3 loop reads CASSRQLAGGPYNEQYF. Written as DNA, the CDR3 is TGTGCCAGCAGTAGACAACTAGCGGGAGGGCCCTATAACGAGCAGTACTTC.

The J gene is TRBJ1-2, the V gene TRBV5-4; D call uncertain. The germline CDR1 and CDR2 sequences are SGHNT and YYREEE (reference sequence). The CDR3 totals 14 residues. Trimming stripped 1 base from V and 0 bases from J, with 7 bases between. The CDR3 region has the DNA TGTGCCAGCAGCTTGAAGTCAGCTAACTATGGCTACACCTTC. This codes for CASSLKSANYGYTF.

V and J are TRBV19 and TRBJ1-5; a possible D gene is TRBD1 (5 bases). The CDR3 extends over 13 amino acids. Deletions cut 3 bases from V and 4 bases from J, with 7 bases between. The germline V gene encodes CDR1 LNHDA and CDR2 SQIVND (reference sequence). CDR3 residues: CASSMTANQPQHF. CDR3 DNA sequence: TGTGCCAGTAGTATGACAGCTAATCAGCCCCAGCATTTT.

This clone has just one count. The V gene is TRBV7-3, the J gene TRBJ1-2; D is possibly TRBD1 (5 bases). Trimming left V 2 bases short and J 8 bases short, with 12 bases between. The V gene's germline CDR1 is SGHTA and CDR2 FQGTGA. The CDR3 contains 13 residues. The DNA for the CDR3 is TGTGCCAGCAGCTTAGGTGCAGGGAACGGCTACACCTTC. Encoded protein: CASSLGAGNGYTF.

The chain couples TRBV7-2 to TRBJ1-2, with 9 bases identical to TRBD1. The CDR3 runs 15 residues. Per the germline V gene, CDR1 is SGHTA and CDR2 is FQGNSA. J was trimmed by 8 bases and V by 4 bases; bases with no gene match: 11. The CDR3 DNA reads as TGTGCCAGCAGCTCCTCGACGTGGGGGACAGGGGGCTACACCTTC. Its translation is CASSSSTWGTGGYTF.

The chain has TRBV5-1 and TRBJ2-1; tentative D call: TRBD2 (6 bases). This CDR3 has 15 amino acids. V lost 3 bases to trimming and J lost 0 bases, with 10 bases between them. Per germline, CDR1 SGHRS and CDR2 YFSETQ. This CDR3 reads CASSSAAGSYNEQFF. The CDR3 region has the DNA TGCGCCAGCAGCTCAGCAGCGGGCTCCTACAATGAGCAGTTCTTC.